The 5 T cell receptor beta chains below come from one sample, sequenced in a study of T cell repertoires in cytomegalovirus infection. No antigen has been assigned to these receptors. TCRdb processed the reads anew with MiXCR; each CDR3 protein has one entry. The sample lists around 430,000 distinct CDR3 sequences; approximately 40% were seen once. The sample consisted of cultured PBMCs, taken from culture after CMV antigen stimulation. These receptor sequences come from a human donor in good health (CMV status not recorded). Some clones in this sample may be carry-over from other donors' samples.

This clonotype has a handful of counts. The rearrangement links TRBV20-1 to TRBJ2-5; TRBD2 aligns across 15 bases. The J segment lost 5 bases and the V segment lost 5 bases, leaving 15 bases of the junction unmatched. This CDR3 has 18 amino acids. Germline V gives CDR1 DFQATT, CDR2 SNEGSKA (reference sequence). The CDR3 coding sequence is TGCAGTGCTGACGAGCGGTGGAAGGGACTAGCGGGGGGTGAGACCCAGTACTTC. Protein sequence: CSADERWKGLAGGETQYF.

This clonotype was counted once. The chain carries TRBV20-1 and TRBJ2-4, with TRBD1 matching 9 bases. The CDR3 extends over 14 amino acids. V trimming: 5 bases; J trimming: 6 bases; junction bases outside the gene matches: 8. Germline V gene data show CDR1 as DFQATT and CDR2 as SNEGSKA (reference sequence). Written as DNA, the CDR3 is TGCAGTGCTGGATCCGGGACAGGGAGAAACATTCAGTACTTC. Amino acid sequence: CSAGSGTGRNIQYF.

This clonotype was recorded a few times. The rearrangement uses TRBV7-2 and TRBJ1-4; 7 bases fit TRBD1. Germline assignment: CDR1 SGHTA and CDR2 FQGNSA. The trim removed 1 base at V and 8 bases at J, leaving 7 bases unmatched. This CDR3 has 15 residues. The CDR3 DNA is TGTGCCAGCAGCTTAGTAGGAGGGGGACAGGAAAAACTGTTTTTT. Residues: CASSLVGGGQEKLFF.

The chain carries TRBV7-4 and TRBJ2-2; either TRBD1 or TRBD2 may fit D (5 bases each). The CDR3 consists of 13 residues. Germline V lookup: CDR1 SGHVT, CDR2 SQSDAQ. Deletions cut 3 bases from V and 5 bases from J, with 7 bases between. CDR3 protein: CASSFGTTGELFF. CDR3 nucleotide sequence: TGTGCCAGCAGCTTCGGGACGACCGGGGAGCTGTTTTTT.

The table lists this clonotype with a few counts. This chain connects TRBV7-6 to TRBJ2-1, with TRBD1 as a possible D gene (6 bases). The CDR3 has 12 amino acids. V was clipped by 5 bases and J by 9 bases, with 11 bases between them. Germline V gives CDR1 SGHVS, CDR2 FNYEAQ. This CDR3 is CASSPTGSEQFF. In nucleotides, the CDR3 is TGTGCCAGCAGCCCAACAGGGAGTGAGCAGTTCTTC.